The 25 T cell receptor beta chains below were found in one sample sequenced in a study of patients and donors after allogeneic stem cell transplantation (dated by TCRdb to 2018 to 2020). Receptors were amplified or captured by RT-PCR. TCRdb names NextSeq 550 as the instrument used. Through fastp at Q25 and MiXCR, TCRdb rebuilt clones from the public reads, retaining in-frame beta chains. Rows with one shared CDR3 protein collapse into an entry with the most common genes and DNA. The table for this sample lists some 160,000 distinct CDR3 sequences; about a quarter of them were counted only once. Together, the top ten hold 20% to 30% of the sample. The sequenced material came from blood, either unsorted or a sorted T cell fraction (not recorded which). The source is a human donor who was either an allogeneic HSCT recipient or a stem cell or donor lymphocyte infusion donor (not recorded which). It is not recorded whose cells these are; they may come from a transplant donor.

The V and J genes are TRBV12-3 or TRBV12-4 and TRBJ1-6; 7 bases line up with TRBD1. J gave up 9 bases and V 8 bases, and 7 bases lay outside the gene matches. This CDR3 has 13 residues. Here the CDR3 reads CASGQVLGSPLHF. CDR3 DNA sequence: TGTGCCAGCGGACAGGTCCTGGGTTCACCCCTCCACTTT.

The chain recombines TRBV6-5 with TRBJ1-2; no firm D call. In germline, CDR1 is MNHEY, CDR2 SVGAGI. The CDR3 loop spans 14 amino acids. V shed 6 bases and J shed 4 bases, with 15 bases lying between them. CDR3 coding DNA: TGTGCCAGCAGCCTCGGACTCAACCTCTATGGCTACACCTTC. Its translation: CASSLGLNLYGYTF.

The rearrangement links TRBV14 to TRBJ2-1; 11 bases agree with TRBD2. This CDR3 has 19 residues. V lost 1 base, J lost 5 bases, and 13 bases stayed unmatched. Germline V gene lookup returns CDR1 SGHDN and CDR2 FVKESK. The CDR3 reads CASSQGPLRLAGFNNEQFF. DNA for the CDR3: TGTGCCAGCAGCCAAGGGCCGCTCCGACTAGCGGGATTTAACAATGAGCAGTTCTTC.

This clonotype was counted ten times or more. The V and J genes are TRBV19 and TRBJ1-3, with D possibly TRBD1 on 5 matching bases. The germline V gene has CDR1 LNHDA and CDR2 SQIVND (reference sequence). V lost 6 bases, J lost 4 bases, and 13 bases lay in between. The CDR3 has 14 amino acids. The CDR3 DNA follows: TGTGCCAGTAGCCTGCCGGGGGTCGGAAACACCATATATTTT. Translating it yields CASSLPGVGNTIYF. Together with reference TRBV19 and TRBJ1-3, the CDR3 gives the full variable domain: DGGITQSPKYLFRKEGQNVTLSCEQNLNHDAMYWYRQDPGQGLRLIYYSQIVNDFQKGDIAEGYSVSREKKESFPLTVTSAQKNPTAFYLCASSLPGVGNTIYFGEGSWLTVV.

This chain connects TRBV7-2 to TRBJ1-2; perhaps TRBD1 as D (6 bases). Deletions cut 0 bases from V and 1 base from J, with 18 bases between. This CDR3 spans 18 amino acids. Germline V lookup: CDR1 SGHTA, CDR2 FQGNSA. This CDR3 is CASSLAPGGRGFNYGYTF. The CDR3, as DNA: TGTGCCAGCAGCTTAGCCCCCGGGGGAAGGGGGTTTAACTATGGCTACACCTTC.

V usage is TRBV25-1 and J usage is TRBJ2-1; 9 bases are shared with TRBD1. The germline CDR1 and CDR2 sequences are MGHDK and SYGVNS. V shed 1 base and J 5 bases; nucleotides not matched to a gene: 6. This CDR3 has 16 residues. CDR3 loop: CASSEWKQGAHNEQFF. In nucleotides, the CDR3 is TGTGCCAGCAGTGAATGGAAACAGGGGGCCCACAATGAGCAGTTCTTC.

The chain combines TRBV14 with TRBJ2-1, with 9 nucleotides matching TRBD2. CDR1 is SGHDN, CDR2 FVKESK, per germline. The CDR3 runs 14 residues. V lost 3 bases and J lost 4; bases outside the gene matches: 1. CDR3 in DNA: TGTGCCAGCAGCCATCTAGCGGGATACAATGAGCAGTTCTTC. Translation: CASSHLAGYNEQFF.

V and J are TRBV18 and TRBJ1-2; no firm D call. CDR3 length: 14 amino acids. V lost 2 bases and J 2 bases, leaving 9 bases between the germline ends. The germline gives CDR1 KGHSH, CDR2 LQKENI. CDR3 in DNA: TGTGCCAGCTCACCATTTGGGGAGAACTATGGCTACACCTTC. Protein sequence: CASSPFGENYGYTF.

This clonotype was detected a few times. This chain joins TRBV10-3 and TRBJ1-1, with 9 positions matching TRBD1. V lost 6 bases and J lost 4; bases outside the gene matches: 9. The CDR3 runs to 15 residues. CDR1 is ENHRY and CDR2 is SYGVKD in the germline V gene. CDR3 DNA: TGTGCCATCAGCCGGGACAGGGAGGGGTTCACTGAAGCTTTCTTT. As protein: CAISRDREGFTEAFF.

The chain recombines TRBV4-1 with TRBJ2-1, with D possibly matching TRBD2 (6 bases). The CDR3 spans 16 residues. Trimming left V 0 bases short and J 7 bases short, with 16 bases between. Looked up from germline, CDR1 is MGHRA and CDR2 is YSYEKL. The CDR3 bases are TGCGCCAGCAGCCAAGATGAGGTGCTAGCGCCGAATGAGCAGTTCTTC. Translating gives CASSQDEVLAPNEQFF.

This clonotype was observed a single time. The chain joins TRBV12-5 to TRBJ2-4; D perhaps matches TRBD2 (6 bases). The CDR3 runs 15 residues. The germline gives CDR1 LGHNT, CDR2 FRNRAP. V was cut by 7 bases and J by 3 bases, with 16 bases left in between. In nucleotides, the CDR3 is TGTGCTAGTGCCGTCGGAGGCGGGAACAAAAACATTCAGTACTTC. Translation gives CASAVGGGNKNIQYF.

The V gene is TRBV12-3 or TRBV12-4, the J gene TRBJ2-7; 7 nucleotides line up with TRBD1. The CDR3 covers 15 residues. The J segment lost 4 bases and the V segment lost 2 bases, leaving 8 bases of the junction unmatched. The CDR3 sequence: CASSLPRTGLYEQYF. DNA for the CDR3: TGTGCCAGCAGTTTACCCCGGACAGGTCTTTACGAGCAGTACTTC.

The CDR3 loop is CSARKLSGEVNEQFF. The CDR3 DNA reads TGCAGTGCCCGTAAACTAAGCGGTGAGGTCAATGAGCAGTTCTTC. V usage is TRBV20-1 and J usage is TRBJ2-1; weak D call: TRBD2 (5 bases). V was cut by 6 bases and J by 6 bases, with 21 bases left in between. The CDR3 totals 15 residues. Germline values: CDR1 DFQATT, CDR2 SNEGSKA (reference sequence).

The chain couples TRBV4-2 to TRBJ2-3; 12 bases map to TRBD2. The CDR3 consists of 19 residues. CDR1 and CDR2 from the germline V gene are LGHNA and YNFKEQ. V dropped 0 bases and J dropped 2; count of bases not matched to a gene: 9. The CDR3 bases are TGTGCCAGCAGCCAAGAGACTAGCGGGAGAGTGGGATACACAGATACGCAGTATTTT. This encodes CASSQETSGRVGYTDTQYF.

This clonotype was seen more than once but under ten times. The chain links TRBV3-1 to TRBJ2-1; D not certain. V was shortened by 1 base and J by 12 bases, with 13 bases between the two germline ends. The CDR3 has 13 amino acids. CDR1 LGHDT and CDR2 YNNKEL come from the germline V gene (reference sequence). CDR3 bases: TGTGCCAGCAGCCAAGGATCCGGGTTTGGGCAGTTCTTC. Amino acid sequence: CASSQGSGFGQFF.

This clonotype was counted ten times or more. The genes are TRBV20-1 and TRBJ1-2, with D unresolved. This CDR3 has 13 residues. The germline CDR1 and CDR2 sequences are DFQATT and SNEGSKA (reference sequence). Trimming removed 5 bases at V and 4 bases at J, with 14 bases between. In DNA form, the CDR3 reads TGCAGTGCTGGTAGTTTAGTGAGCTATGGCTACACCTTC. Amino acids: CSAGSLVSYGYTF.

The chain joins TRBV18 to TRBJ1-2; tentative D call: TRBD1 (6 bases). The CDR3 extends over 13 amino acids. Germline lookup yields CDR1 KGHSH and CDR2 LQKENI. Deletions cut 2 bases from V and 5 bases from J, with 9 bases between. CDR3 sequence reads: CASSPGGEYGYTF. In nucleotides, the CDR3 is TGTGCCAGCTCACCAGGGGGCGAATATGGCTACACCTTC.

This clonotype was found a few times. The rearrangement uses TRBV6-5 and TRBJ1-2; TRBD1 is a possible D gene (6 bases). In germline, CDR1 is MNHEY, CDR2 SVGAGI. This CDR3 spans 14 amino acids. V lost 3 bases, J lost 1 base, and 9 bases lay in between. The CDR3 coding sequence is TGTGCCAGCAGTTATGGGGGCTTTAACTATGGCTACACCTTC. The encoded protein is CASSYGGFNYGYTF.

The CDR3 bases are TGTGCCATCAGTGGACGGACAGCGATTAACTATGGCTACACCTTC. Amino acid sequence: CAISGRTAINYGYTF. J is TRBJ1-2 and V is TRBV10-3, with D perhaps matching TRBD1 (6 bases). With 4 bases removed from V and 1 base from J, the gap between germline ends came to 13 bases. The CDR3 is made up of 15 amino acids. From germline, CDR1 is ENHRY and CDR2 SYGVKD.

J is TRBJ2-2 and V is TRBV21-1; the table's D call, TRBD1, was not checked against the DNA. TRBV21-1 is marked as a pseudogene. There are 16 residues in the CDR3. The DNA for the CDR3 is TGTGCCAGCAGCAAAGCCCGTAGGACAGGGGCCGGGGAGCTGTTTTTT. This codes for CASSKARRTGAGELFF.

Many counts were recorded for this clonotype. V and J are TRBV5-1 and TRBJ1-1; D is perhaps TRBD1 (6 bases). Germline values: CDR1 SGHRS, CDR2 YFSETQ. V dropped 3 bases and J dropped 5 bases, with 20 bases sitting between them. This CDR3 region has 16 residues. CDR3 coding DNA: TGCGCCAGCAGCTCCCTCCTTACAGGGACGAGGACTGAAGCTTTCTTT. Translation: CASSSLLTGTRTEAFF.

The chain carries TRBV5-1 and TRBJ2-3, with 9 bases lining up with TRBD2. CDR1 is SGHRS and CDR2 is YFSETQ in the germline V gene. CDR3 size: 17 residues. The ends lost 1 base at V and 4 bases at J; junction bases unmatched: 10. The CDR3 sequence is CASSLLILAGHPDTQYF. In DNA, the CDR3 is TGCGCCAGCAGCTTGTTAATCCTAGCGGGGCACCCAGATACGCAGTATTTT.

This clonotype was seen a handful of times. The chain carries TRBV7-9 and TRBJ2-6; 9 nucleotides align to TRBD1. V was pared by 4 bases and J by 0 bases, with 10 bases of the junction left unmatched. Germline CDR1 SEHNR, CDR2 FQNEAQ (reference sequence). The CDR3 loop spans 19 amino acids. CDR3 DNA: TGTGCCAGCAGCTCCACATTGGGACAGGGAATCTCTGGGGCCAACGTCCTGACTTTC. Translation gives CASSSTLGQGISGANVLTF.

In nucleotides, the CDR3 is TGCAGTGCTAGAAGGGACAGGGGTTTTTACGAGCAGTACTTC. Its protein is CSARRDRGFYEQYF. The genes are TRBV20-1 and TRBJ2-7, with 10 positions matching TRBD1. Germline V gene lookup returns CDR1 DFQATT and CDR2 SNEGSKA (reference sequence). V lost 2 bases to trimming and J lost 4 bases; unmatched junction nucleotides: 5. This CDR3 has 14 amino acids.

This rearrangement joins TRBV7-2 to TRBJ1-4, with D possibly TRBD1 on 6 matching bases. Germline loops: CDR1 SGHTA, CDR2 FQGNSA. V lost 5 bases and J lost 6, with 10 bases in between. This CDR3 spans 13 amino acids. The CDR3 coding sequence is TGTGCCAGCAGCCCGGGGGGCTATGAAAAACTGTTTTTT. The encoded protein is CASSPGGYEKLFF. Filled out from reference TRBV7-2 and TRBJ1-4, the complete variable domain reads GAGVSQSPSNKVTEKGKDVELRCDPISGHTALYWYRQSLGQGLEFLIYFQGNSAPDKSGLPSDRFSAERTGGSVSTLTIQRTQQEDSAVYLCASSPGGYEKLFFGSGTQLSVL.